Sequencing of this T cell receptor beta chain was carried out in a study of CD8+ T cells in alopecia areata. The CDR3 consists of 19 residues. The J segment lost 0 bases and the V segment lost 5 bases, leaving 9 bases of the junction unmatched. Looked up from germline, CDR1 is GTSNPN and CDR2 is SVGIG (reference sequence). A FACSAria was used to sort CD4+ and CD8+ T cells. These cells came from PBMCs. Turning to this clone: Its cognate antigen is unknown.

Whole-study findings and limits: Across lesional scalp, and particularly alopecia totalis/universalis, clonality surpassed that of normal scalp. Besides other cells, scalp samples also yield sequences of resident alphabeta T cells from normal skin. Possibly as an HLA-related effect, TCR sharing across patients appeared less clear than in mice.

Reverse transcribed after extraction, RNA yielded cDNA as the sequencing template. Measured with immunoSEQ multiplex PCR; TCRdb has only the in-frame clones, and not every one. In the table there are 95,000 to 120,000 clones, 55% to 75% of which are singletons. J is TRBJ2-6 and V is TRBV30, with TRBD2 matching 14 bases. Sequenced material: CD8+ T cells sorted from blood. The clonotype comes from a human donor in good health. CDR3 coding DNA: TGTGCCTGGTCCGGACTAGCGGGGGGCCCTAGCTCTGGGGCCAACGTCCTGACTTTC. Translating it yields CAWSGLAGGPSSGANVLTF.